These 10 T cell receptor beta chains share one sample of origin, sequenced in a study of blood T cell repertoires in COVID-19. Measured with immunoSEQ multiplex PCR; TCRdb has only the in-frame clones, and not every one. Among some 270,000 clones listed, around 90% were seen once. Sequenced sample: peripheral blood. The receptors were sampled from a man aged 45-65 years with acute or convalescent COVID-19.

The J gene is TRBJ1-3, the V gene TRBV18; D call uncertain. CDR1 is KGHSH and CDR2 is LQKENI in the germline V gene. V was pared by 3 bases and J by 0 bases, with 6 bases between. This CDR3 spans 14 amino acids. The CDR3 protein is CASSPQNSGNTIYF. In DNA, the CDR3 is TGTGCCAGCTCACCGCAGAACTCTGGAAACACCATATATTTT.

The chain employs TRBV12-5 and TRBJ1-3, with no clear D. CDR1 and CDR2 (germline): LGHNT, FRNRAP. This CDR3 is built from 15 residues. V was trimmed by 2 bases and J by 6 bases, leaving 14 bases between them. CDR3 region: CASGLTPSGENTIYF. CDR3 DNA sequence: TGTGCTAGTGGTTTGACCCCCTCGGGTGAAAACACCATATATTTT. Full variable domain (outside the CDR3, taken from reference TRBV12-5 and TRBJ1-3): DARVTQTPRHKVTEMGQEVTMRCQPILGHNTVFWYRQTMMQGLELLAYFRNRAPLDDSGMPKDRFSAEMPDATLATLKIQPSEPRDSAVYFCASGLTPSGENTIYFGEGSWLTVV.

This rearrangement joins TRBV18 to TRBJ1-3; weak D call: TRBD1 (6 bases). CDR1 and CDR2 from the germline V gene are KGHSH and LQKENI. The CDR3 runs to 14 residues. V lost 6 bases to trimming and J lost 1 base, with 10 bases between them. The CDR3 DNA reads TGTGCCAGCTCGCGAACAGGGTCTGGAAACACCATATATTTT. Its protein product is CASSRTGSGNTIYF.

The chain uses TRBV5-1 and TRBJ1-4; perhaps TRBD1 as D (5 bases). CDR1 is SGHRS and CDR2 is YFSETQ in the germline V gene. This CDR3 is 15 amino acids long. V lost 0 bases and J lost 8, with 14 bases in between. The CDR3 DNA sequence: TGCGCCAGCAGCTTGGTTGGCAGGGAAGGGGAAAAACTGTTTTTT. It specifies CASSLVGREGEKLFF.

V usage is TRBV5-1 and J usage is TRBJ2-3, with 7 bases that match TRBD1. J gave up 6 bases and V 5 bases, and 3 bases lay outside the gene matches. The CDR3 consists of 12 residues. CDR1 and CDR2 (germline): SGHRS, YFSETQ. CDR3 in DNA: TGCGCCAGCAGGACAGGGTCTGATACGCAGTATTTT. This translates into CASRTGSDTQYF.

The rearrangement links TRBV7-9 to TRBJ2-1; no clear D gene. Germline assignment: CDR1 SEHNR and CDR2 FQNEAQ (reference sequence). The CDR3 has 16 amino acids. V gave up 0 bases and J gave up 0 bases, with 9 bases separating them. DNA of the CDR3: TGTGCCAGCAGCTTAGCCAGGTACCGCTCCTACAATGAGCAGTTCTTC. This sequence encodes CASSLARYRSYNEQFF.

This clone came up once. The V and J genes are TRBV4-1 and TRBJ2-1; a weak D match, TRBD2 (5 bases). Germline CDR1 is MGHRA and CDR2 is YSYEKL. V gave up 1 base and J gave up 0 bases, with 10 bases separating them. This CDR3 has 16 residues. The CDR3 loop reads CASSQGGRDSYNEQFF. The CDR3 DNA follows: TGCGCCAGCAGCCAAGGAGGACGGGACTCCTACAATGAGCAGTTCTTC.

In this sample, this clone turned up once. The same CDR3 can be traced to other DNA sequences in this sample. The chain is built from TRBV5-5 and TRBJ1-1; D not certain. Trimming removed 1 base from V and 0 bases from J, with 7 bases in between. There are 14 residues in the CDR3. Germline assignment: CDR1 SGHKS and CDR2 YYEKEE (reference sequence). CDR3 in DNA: TGTGCCAGCAGCTTGAGCAGGCTGAACACTGAAGCTTTCTTT. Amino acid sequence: CASSLSRLNTEAFF. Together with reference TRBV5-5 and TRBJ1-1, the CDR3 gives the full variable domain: DAGVTQSPTHLIKTRGQQVTLRCSPISGHKSVSWYQQVLGQGPQFIFQYYEKEERGRGNFPDRFSARQFPNYSSELNVNALLLGDSALYLCASSLSRLNTEAFFGQGTRLTVV.

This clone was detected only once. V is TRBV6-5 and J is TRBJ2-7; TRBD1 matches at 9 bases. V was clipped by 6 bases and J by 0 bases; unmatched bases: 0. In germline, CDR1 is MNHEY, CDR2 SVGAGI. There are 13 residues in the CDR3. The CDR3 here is CASRTGGSYEQYF. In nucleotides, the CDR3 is TGTGCCAGCAGGACAGGGGGCTCCTACGAGCAGTACTTC.

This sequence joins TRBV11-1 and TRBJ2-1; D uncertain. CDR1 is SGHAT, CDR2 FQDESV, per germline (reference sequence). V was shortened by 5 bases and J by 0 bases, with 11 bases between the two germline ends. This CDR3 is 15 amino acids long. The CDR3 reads CASSLAGVSYNEQFF. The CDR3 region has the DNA TGTGCCAGCAGCCTCGCCGGAGTCTCCTACAATGAGCAGTTCTTC.